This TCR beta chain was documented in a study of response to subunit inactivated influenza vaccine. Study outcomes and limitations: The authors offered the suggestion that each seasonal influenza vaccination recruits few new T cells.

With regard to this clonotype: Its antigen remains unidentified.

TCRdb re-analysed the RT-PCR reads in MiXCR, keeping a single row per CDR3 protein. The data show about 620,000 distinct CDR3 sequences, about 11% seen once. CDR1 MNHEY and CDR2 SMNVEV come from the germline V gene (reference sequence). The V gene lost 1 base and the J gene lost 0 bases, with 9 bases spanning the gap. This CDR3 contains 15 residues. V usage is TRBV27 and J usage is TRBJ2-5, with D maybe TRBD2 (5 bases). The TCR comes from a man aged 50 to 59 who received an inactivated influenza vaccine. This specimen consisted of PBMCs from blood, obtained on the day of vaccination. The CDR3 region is CASSLYPGNQETQYF. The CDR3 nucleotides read TGTGCCAGCAGTTTATACCCCGGGAACCAAGAGACCCAGTACTTC.